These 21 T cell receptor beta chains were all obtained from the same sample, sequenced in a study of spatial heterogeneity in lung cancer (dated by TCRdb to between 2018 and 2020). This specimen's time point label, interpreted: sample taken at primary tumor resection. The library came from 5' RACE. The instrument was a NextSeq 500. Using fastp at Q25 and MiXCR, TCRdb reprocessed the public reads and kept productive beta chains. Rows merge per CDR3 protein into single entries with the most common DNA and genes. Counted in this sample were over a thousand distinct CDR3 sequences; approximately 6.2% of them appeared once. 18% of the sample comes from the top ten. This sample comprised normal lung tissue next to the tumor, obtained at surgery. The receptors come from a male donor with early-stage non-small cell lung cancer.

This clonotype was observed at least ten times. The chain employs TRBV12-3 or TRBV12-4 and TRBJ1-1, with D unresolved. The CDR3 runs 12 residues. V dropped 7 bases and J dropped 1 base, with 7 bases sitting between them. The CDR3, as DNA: TGTGCCAGCACTTGGCAGAACACTGAAGCTTTCTTT. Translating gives CASTWQNTEAFF.

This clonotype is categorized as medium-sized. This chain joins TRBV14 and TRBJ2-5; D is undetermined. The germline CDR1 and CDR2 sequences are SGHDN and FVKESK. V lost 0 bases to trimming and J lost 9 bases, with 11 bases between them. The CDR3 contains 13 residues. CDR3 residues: CASSQDGLYSQYF. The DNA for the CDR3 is TGTGCCAGCAGCCAAGATGGGCTATACTCCCAGTACTTC.

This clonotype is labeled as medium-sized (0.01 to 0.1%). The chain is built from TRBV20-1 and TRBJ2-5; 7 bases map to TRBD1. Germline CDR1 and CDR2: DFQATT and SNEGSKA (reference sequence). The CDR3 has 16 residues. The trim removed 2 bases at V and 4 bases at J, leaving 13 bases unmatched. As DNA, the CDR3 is TGCAGTGCTAGATCGACAGGGTCCGGGTTCTTAGAGACCCAGTACTTC. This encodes CSARSTGSGFLETQYF.

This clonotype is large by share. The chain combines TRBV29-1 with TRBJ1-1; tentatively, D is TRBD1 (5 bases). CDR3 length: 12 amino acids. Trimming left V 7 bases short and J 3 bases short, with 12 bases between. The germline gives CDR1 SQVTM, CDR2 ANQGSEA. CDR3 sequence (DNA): TGCAGCGCTGGACACCCAGACACTGAAGCTTTCTTT. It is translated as CSAGHPDTEAFF. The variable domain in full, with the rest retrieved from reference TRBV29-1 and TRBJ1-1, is SAVISQKPSRDICQRGTSLTIQCQVDSQVTMMFWYRQQPGQSLTLIATANQGSEATYESGFVIDKFPISRPNLTFSTLTVSNMSPEDSSIYLCSAGHPDTEAFFGQGTRLTVV.

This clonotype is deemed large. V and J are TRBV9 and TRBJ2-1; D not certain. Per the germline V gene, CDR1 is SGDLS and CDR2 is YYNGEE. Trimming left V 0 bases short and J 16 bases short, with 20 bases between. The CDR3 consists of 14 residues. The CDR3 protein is CASSVDRVPREVFF. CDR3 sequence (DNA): TGTGCCAGCAGCGTAGATAGAGTCCCAAGAGAAGTTTTCTTC.

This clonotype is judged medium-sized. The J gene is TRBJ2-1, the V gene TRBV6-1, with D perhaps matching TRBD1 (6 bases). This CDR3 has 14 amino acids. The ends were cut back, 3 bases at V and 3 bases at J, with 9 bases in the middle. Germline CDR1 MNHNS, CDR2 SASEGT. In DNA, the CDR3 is TGTGCCAGCAGTGAGGCACAGGGCTACAATGAGCAGTTCTTC. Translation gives CASSEAQGYNEQFF.

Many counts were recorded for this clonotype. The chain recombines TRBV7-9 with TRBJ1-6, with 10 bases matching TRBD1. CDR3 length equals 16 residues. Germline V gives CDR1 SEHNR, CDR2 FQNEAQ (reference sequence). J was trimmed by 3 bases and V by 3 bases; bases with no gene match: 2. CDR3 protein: CASSLGQGFYNSPLHF. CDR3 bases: TGTGCCAGCAGCTTGGGACAGGGGTTCTATAATTCACCCCTCCACTTT.

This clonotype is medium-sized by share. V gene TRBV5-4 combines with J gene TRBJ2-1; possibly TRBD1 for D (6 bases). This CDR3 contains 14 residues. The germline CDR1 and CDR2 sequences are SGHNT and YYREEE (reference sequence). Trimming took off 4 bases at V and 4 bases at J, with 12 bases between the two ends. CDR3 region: CASSQDSSYNEQFF. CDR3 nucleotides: TGTGCCAGCAGCCAGGACAGTTCTTACAATGAGCAGTTCTTC.

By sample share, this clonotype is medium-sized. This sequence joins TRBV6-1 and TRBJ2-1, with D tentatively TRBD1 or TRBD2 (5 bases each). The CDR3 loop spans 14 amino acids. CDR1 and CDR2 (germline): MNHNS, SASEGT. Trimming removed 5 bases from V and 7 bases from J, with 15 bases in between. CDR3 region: CASSRDALSNEQFF. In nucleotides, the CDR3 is TGTGCCAGCAGTCGGGACGCCCTTTCAAATGAGCAGTTCTTC.

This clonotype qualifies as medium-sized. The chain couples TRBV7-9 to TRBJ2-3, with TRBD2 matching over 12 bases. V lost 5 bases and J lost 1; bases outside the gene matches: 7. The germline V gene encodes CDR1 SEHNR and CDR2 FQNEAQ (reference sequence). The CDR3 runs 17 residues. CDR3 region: CASSGKRLAGGTDTQYF. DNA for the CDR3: TGTGCCAGCAGCGGCAAGCGACTAGCGGGGGGCACAGATACGCAGTATTTT.

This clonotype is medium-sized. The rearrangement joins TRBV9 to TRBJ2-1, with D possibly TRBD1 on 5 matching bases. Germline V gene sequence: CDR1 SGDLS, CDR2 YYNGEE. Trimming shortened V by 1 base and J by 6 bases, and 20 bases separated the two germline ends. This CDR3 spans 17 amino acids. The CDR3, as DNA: TGTGCCAGCAGCGTAAGCCCAACGGCCGTAAGGGGCAATGAGCAGTTCTTC. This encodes CASSVSPTAVRGNEQFF.

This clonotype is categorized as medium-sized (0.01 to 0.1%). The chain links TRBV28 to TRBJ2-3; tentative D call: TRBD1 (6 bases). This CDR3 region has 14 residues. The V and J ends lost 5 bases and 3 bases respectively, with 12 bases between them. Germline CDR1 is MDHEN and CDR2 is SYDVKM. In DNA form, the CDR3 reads TGTGCCAGCAGTCAAACCGGGACAACAGATACGCAGTATTTT. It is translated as CASSQTGTTDTQYF.

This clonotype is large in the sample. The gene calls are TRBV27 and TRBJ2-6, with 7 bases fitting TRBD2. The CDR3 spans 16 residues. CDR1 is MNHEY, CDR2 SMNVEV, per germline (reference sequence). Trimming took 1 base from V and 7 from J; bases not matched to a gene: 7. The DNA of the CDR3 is TGTGCCAGCAGTTTATTGAGGGGCGGGGGAGCCAACGTCCTGACTTTC. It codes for CASSLLRGGGANVLTF.

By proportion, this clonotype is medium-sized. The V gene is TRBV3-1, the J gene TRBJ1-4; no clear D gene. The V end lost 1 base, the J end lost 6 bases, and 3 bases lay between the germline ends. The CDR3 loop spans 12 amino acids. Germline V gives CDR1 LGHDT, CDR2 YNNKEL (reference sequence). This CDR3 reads CASSQADEKLFF. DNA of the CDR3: TGTGCCAGCAGCCAAGCCGATGAAAAACTGTTTTTT.

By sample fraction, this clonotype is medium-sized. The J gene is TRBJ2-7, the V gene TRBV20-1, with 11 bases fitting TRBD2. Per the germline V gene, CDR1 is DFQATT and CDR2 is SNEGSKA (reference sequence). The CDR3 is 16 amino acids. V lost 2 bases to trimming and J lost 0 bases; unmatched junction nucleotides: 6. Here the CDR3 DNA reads TGCAGTGCTAGACTCGGACTAGCGGGTGTCTCCTACGAGCAGTACTTC. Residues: CSARLGLAGVSYEQYF.

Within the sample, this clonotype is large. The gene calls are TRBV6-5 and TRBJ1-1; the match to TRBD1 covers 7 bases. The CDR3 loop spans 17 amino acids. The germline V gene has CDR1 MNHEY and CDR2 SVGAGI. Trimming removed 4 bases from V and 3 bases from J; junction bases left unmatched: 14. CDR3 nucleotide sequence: TGTGCCAGCAGTTTAGACAGGGCTGGTTTAGTGGACACTGAAGCTTTCTTT. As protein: CASSLDRAGLVDTEAFF.

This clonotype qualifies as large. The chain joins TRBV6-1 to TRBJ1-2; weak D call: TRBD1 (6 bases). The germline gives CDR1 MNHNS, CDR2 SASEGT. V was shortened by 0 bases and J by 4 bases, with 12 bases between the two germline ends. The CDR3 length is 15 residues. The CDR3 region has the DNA TGTGCCAGCAGTGAAGCGCTTCAGGGGAGCTATGGCTACACCTTC. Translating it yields CASSEALQGSYGYTF.

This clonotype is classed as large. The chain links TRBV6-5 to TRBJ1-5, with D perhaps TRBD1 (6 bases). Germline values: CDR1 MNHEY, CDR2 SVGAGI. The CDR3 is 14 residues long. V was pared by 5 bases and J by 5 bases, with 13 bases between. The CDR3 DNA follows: TGTGCCAGCAGTAGGGTAGGGGGGGATCAGCCCCAGCATTTT. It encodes CASSRVGGDQPQHF.

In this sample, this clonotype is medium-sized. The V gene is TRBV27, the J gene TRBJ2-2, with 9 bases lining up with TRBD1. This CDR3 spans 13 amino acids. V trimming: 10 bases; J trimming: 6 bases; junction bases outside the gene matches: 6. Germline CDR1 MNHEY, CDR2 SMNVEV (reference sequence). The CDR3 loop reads CATRDRAPGELFF. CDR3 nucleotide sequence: TGTGCCACCCGGGACAGGGCGCCCGGGGAGCTGTTTTTT.

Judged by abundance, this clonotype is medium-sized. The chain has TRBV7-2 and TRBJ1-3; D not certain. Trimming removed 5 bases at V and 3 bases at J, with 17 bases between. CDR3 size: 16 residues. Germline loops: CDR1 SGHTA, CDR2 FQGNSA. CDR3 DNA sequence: TGTGCCAGCAGCCCAGACGCGGGGTCTTATGGAAACACCATATATTTT. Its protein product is CASSPDAGSYGNTIYF.

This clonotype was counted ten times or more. The CDR3 region is CASTTNTGSTDTQYF. CDR3 sequence (DNA): TGTGCCAGCACGACTAACACTGGGAGCACAGATACGCAGTATTTT. The J gene is TRBJ2-3, the V gene TRBV3-1; D is perhaps TRBD2 (5 bases). With 7 bases removed from V and 0 bases from J, the gap between germline ends came to 14 bases. The CDR3 is 15 amino acids. In germline, CDR1 is LGHDT, CDR2 YNNKEL (reference sequence).